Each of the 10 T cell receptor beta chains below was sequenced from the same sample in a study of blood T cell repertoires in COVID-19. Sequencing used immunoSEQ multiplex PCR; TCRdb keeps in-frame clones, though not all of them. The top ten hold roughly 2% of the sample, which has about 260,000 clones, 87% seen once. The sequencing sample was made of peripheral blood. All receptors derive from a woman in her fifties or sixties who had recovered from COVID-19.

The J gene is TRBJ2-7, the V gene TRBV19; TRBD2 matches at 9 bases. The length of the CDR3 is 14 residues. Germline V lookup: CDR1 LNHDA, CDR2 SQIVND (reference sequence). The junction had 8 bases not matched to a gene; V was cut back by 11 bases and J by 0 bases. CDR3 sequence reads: CAVSSGVPSYEQYF. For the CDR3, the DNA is TGTGCCGTCTCTAGCGGGGTCCCCTCCTACGAGCAGTACTTC.

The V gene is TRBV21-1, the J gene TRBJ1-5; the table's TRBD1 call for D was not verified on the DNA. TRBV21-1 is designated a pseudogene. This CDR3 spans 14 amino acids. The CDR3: CASSKGQGHQPQHF. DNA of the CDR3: TGTGCCAGCAGCAAAGGACAGGGGCATCAGCCCCAGCATTTT.

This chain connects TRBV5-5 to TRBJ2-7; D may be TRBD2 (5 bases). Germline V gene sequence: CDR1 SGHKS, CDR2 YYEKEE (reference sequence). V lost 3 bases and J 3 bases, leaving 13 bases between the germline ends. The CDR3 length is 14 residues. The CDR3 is CASSSGMLNYEQYF. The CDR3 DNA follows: TGTGCCAGCAGCTCCGGGATGTTAAACTACGAGCAGTACTTC. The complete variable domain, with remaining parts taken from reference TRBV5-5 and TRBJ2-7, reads DAGVTQSPTHLIKTRGQQVTLRCSPISGHKSVSWYQQVLGQGPQFIFQYYEKEERGRGNFPDRFSARQFPNYSSELNVNALLLGDSALYLCASSSGMLNYEQYFGPGTRLTVT.

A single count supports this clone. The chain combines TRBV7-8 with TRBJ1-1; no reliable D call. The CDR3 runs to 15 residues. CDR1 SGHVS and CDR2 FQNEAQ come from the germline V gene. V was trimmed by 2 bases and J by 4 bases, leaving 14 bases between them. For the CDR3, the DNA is TGTGCCAGCAGCTTACTTTCGTCCAGAACCACTGAAGCTTTCTTT. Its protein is CASSLLSSRTTEAFF. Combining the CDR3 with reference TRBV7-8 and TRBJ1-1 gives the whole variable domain GAGVSQSPRYKVAKRGQDVALRCDPISGHVSLFWYQQALGQGPEFLTYFQNEAQLDKSGLPSDRFFAERPEGSVSTLKIQRTQQEDSAVYLCASSLLSSRTTEAFFGQGTRLTVV.

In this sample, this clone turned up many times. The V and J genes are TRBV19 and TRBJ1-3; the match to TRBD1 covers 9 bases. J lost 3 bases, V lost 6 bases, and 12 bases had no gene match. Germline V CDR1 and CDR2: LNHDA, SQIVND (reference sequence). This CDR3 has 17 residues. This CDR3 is CASSPPGQGARGNTIYF. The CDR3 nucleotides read TGTGCCAGTAGCCCCCCGGGACAGGGAGCTCGTGGAAACACCATATATTTT.

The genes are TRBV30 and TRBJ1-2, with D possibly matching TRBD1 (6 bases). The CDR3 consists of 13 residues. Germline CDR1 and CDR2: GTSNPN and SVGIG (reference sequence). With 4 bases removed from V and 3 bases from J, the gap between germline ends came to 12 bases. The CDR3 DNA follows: TGTGCCTGGAATGGAGGGGGGGACTATGGCTACACCTTC. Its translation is CAWNGGGDYGYTF.

The CDR3 protein is CASHLTGGSDTQYF. For the CDR3, the DNA is TGTGCCAGCCATTTAACAGGGGGCTCGGATACGCAGTATTTT. The chain carries TRBV28 and TRBJ2-3, with 9 bases fitting TRBD1. Germline trimming cut 8 bases from V and 6 bases from J; bases unmatched to any gene: 9. The CDR3 covers 14 residues. CDR1 is MDHEN, CDR2 SYDVKM, per germline.

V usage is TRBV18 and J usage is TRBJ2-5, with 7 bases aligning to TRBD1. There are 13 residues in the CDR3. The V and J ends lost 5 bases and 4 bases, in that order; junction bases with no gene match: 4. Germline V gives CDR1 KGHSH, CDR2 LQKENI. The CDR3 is CASSSSGGETQYF. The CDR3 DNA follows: TGTGCCAGCTCATCATCAGGGGGAGAGACCCAGTACTTC.

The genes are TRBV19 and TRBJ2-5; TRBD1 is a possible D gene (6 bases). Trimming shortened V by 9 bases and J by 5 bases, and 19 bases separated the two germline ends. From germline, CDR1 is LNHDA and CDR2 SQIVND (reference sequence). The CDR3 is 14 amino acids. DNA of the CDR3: TGTGCCAGCGATCATACAGGGTCGGTTGAGACCCAGTACTTC. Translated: CASDHTGSVETQYF. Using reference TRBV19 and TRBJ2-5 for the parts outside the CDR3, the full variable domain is DGGITQSPKYLFRKEGQNVTLSCEQNLNHDAMYWYRQDPGQGLRLIYYSQIVNDFQKGDIAEGYSVSREKKESFPLTVTSAQKNPTAFYLCASDHTGSVETQYFGPGTRLLVL.

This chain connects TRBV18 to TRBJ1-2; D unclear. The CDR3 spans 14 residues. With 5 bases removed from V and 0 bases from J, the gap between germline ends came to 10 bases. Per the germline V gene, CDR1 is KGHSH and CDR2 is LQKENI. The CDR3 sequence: CASSSSFANYGYTF. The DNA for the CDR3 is TGTGCCAGCTCATCCTCCTTCGCTAACTATGGCTACACCTTC.